This passage covers 8 T cell receptor beta chains from one sample sequenced in a study of cytomegalovirus exposure and HLA in healthy donors (dated by TCRdb to about 2017). Preparation of the library involved the immunoSEQ multiplex PCR assay. For the multiplex PCR, a mixture combining 60 forward primers for TCR Vbeta segments and 13 reverse primers for TCR Jbeta segments was used. Imported from immuneACCESS, the table was reduced by TCRdb to in-frame sequences with V and J called. These copies leave out some clones; in studies compared against another copy, an unresolved V gene accounts for under half, and the cause of the remainder is not known. Recorded for this sample are 90,000 to 100,000 clones; 82% of them occurred a single time. Clones ranked in the top ten supply 3.8% of the sample. Sample: PBMCs. Receptors were obtained from a middle-aged man in good health and CMV-seronegative.

The chain couples TRBV5-4 to TRBJ1-1; 11 nucleotides line up with TRBD1. The CDR3 is made up of 16 amino acids. The J segment lost 4 bases and the V segment lost 4 bases, leaving 9 bases of the junction unmatched. In germline, CDR1 is SGHNT, CDR2 YYREEE (reference sequence). The DNA of the CDR3 is TGTGCCAGCAGCCCCGGACAGGGGGCTTTGGGCACTGAAGCTTTCTTT. Its protein is CASSPGQGALGTEAFF. The entire variable domain, with the rest obtained from reference TRBV5-4 and TRBJ1-1, is as follows: ETGVTQSPTHLIKTRGQQVTLRCSSQSGHNTVSWYQQALGQGPQFIFQYYREEENGRGNFPPRFSGLQFPNYSSELNVNALELDDSALYLCASSPGQGALGTEAFFGQGTRLTVV.

Regarding this clone: The junction departs from the called germline gene at one end, perhaps through a read error. The rearrangement joins TRBV11-2 to TRBJ2-7; 9 bases align to TRBD2. CDR1 SGHAT and CDR2 FQNNGV come from the germline V gene. The CDR3 is made up of 15 amino acids. The CDR3 nucleotides read TGTGCCAGCGGCTTGACTAGCGGAATACCGGAGAAGCAGTACTTC. Its protein product is CASGLTSGIPEKQYF.

This rearrangement joins TRBV6-5 to TRBJ1-5; TRBD1 might be the D (6 bases). Trimming took off 0 bases at V and 2 bases at J, with 8 bases between the two ends. The CDR3 has 15 residues. Germline CDR1 MNHEY, CDR2 SVGAGI. In DNA form, the CDR3 reads TGTGCCAGCAGTTACTCAGGGGGGGGCAATCAGCCCCAGCATTTT. Translated, it gives CASSYSGGGNQPQHF.

The chain combines TRBV19 with TRBJ2-7; TRBD2 matches 10 bases. Trimming removed 6 bases from V and 3 bases from J; junction bases left unmatched: 11. Germline V CDR1 and CDR2: LNHDA, SQIVND (reference sequence). This CDR3 is 16 amino acids long. This chain's CDR3 is CASSLSGLAAVYEQYF. The CDR3 DNA follows: TGTGCCAGTAGCCTTTCTGGACTAGCGGCGGTCTACGAGCAGTACTTC. Combining the CDR3 with reference TRBV19 and TRBJ2-7 gives the whole variable domain DGGITQSPKYLFRKEGQNVTLSCEQNLNHDAMYWYRQDPGQGLRLIYYSQIVNDFQKGDIAEGYSVSREKKESFPLTVTSAQKNPTAFYLCASSLSGLAAVYEQYFGPGTRLTVT.

The chain employs TRBV6-6 and TRBJ2-5; D may be TRBD2 (5 bases). CDR3 length: 15 amino acids. CDR1 and CDR2 from the germline V gene are MNHNY and SVGAGI (reference sequence). The V end was cut by 4 bases, the J end by 1 base, with 13 bases between. The CDR3, as DNA: TGTGCCAGCAGTTTCGAGCGGCCACCCCAAGAGACCCAGTACTTC. It codes for CASSFERPPQETQYF.

J is TRBJ2-7 and V is TRBV5-6, with D possibly matching TRBD1 (5 bases). Trimming shortened V by 0 bases and J by 1 base, and 8 bases separated the two germline ends. CDR1 and CDR2 from the germline V gene are SGHDT and YYEEEE. The CDR3 runs 14 residues. In DNA form, the CDR3 reads TGTGCCAGCAGCTTGGCTAGGACATCCTACGAGCAGTACTTC. Its protein is CASSLARTSYEQYF.

The gene calls are TRBV7-2 and TRBJ1-5, with a possible D match to TRBD1 (6 bases). Trimming stripped 5 bases from V and 5 bases from J, with 19 bases between. Per germline, CDR1 SGHTA and CDR2 FQGNSA. The CDR3 totals 16 residues. CDR3 nucleotides: TGTGCCAGCAGCCAAGGACAGACAAATACTTATCAGCCCCAGCATTTT. It codes for CASSQGQTNTYQPQHF.

The rearrangement joins TRBV28 to TRBJ2-7; TRBD2 aligns across 7 bases. The ends lost 3 bases at V and 7 bases at J; junction bases unmatched: 9. Germline-derived CDR1 and CDR2 are MDHEN and SYDVKM. CDR3 size: 14 residues. The CDR3 coding sequence is TGTGCCAGCAGTTTTCTCGCGGGAGTCCAAGAGCAGTACTTC. Amino acids: CASSFLAGVQEQYF.